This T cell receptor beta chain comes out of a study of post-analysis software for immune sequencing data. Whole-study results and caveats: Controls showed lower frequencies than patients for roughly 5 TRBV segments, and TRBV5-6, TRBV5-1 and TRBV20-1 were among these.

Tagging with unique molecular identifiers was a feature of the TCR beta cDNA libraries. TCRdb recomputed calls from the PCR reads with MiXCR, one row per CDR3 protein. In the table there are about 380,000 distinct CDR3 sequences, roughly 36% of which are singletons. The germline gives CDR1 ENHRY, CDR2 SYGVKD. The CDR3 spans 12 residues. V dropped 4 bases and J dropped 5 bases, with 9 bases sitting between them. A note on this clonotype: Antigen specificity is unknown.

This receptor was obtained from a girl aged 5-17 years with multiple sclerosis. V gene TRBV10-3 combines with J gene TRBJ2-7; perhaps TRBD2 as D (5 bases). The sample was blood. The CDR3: CAISAEGNEQYF. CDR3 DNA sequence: TGTGCCATCAGTGCTGAGGGTAACGAGCAGTACTTC.